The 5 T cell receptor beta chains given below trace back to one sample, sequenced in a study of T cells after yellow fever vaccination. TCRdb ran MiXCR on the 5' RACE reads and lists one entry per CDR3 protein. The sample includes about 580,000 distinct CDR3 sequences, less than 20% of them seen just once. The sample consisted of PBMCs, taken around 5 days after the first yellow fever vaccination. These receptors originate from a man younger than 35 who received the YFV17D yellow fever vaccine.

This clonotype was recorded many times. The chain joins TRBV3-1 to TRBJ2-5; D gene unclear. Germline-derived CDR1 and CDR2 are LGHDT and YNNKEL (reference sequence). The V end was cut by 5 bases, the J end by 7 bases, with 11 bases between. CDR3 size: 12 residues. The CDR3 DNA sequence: TGTGCCAGCAGCTACCCGGCGGCGACCCAGTACTTC. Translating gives CASSYPAATQYF.

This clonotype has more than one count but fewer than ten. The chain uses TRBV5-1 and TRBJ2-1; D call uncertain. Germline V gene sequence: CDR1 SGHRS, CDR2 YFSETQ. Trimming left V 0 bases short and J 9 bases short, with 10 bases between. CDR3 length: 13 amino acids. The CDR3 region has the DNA TGCGCCAGCAGCTTGGTTGGTGAAGGTGAGCAGTTCTTC. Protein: CASSLVGEGEQFF.

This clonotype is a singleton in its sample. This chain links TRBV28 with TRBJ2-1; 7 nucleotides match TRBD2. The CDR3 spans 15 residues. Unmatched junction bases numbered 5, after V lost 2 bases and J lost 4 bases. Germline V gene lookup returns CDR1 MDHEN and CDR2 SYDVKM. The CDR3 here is CASSLLAAHYNEQFF. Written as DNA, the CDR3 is TGTGCCAGCAGTTTACTAGCGGCACATTACAATGAGCAGTTCTTC.

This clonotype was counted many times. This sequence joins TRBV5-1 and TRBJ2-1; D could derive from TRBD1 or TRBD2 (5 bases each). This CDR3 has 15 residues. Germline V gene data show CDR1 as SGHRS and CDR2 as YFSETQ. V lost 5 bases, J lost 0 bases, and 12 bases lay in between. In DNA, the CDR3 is TGCGCCAGCAGGGTGGCAGGGAGCTCCTACAATGAGCAGTTCTTC. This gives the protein CASRVAGSSYNEQFF.

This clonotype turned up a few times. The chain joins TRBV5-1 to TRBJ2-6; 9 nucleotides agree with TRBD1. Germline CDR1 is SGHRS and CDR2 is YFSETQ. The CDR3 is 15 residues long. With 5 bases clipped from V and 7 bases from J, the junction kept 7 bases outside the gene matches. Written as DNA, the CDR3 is TGCGCCAGCAGGAACCGACAGGGGGTAGCCAACGTCCTGACTTTC. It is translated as CASRNRQGVANVLTF. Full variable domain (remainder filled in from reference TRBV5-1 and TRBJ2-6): KAGVTQTPRYLIKTRGQQVTLSCSPISGHRSVSWYQQTPGQGLQFLFEYFSETQRNKGNFPGRFSGRQFSNSRSEMNVSTLELGDSALYLCASRNRQGVANVLTFGAGSRLTVL.